Following are 5 T cell receptor beta chains from one sample sequenced in a study of OX40 agonist ivuxolimab in advanced cancers. Assay used: immunoSEQ multiplex PCR; TCRdb lists only in-frame clones, some missing. Of 75,000 to 90,000 clones listed, approximately 85% are singletons. The specimen comprised CD4+ or CD8+ T cells sorted from blood, sampled in a trial of the OX40 agonist ivuxolimab. The origin of the receptors is an adult with an advanced solid tumor such as melanoma, head and neck, liver or kidney cancer.

The chain has TRBV2 and TRBJ1-2; possible D gene TRBD1, 5 bases. Per the germline V gene, CDR1 is SNHLY and CDR2 is FYNNEI. The CDR3 consists of 13 residues. V was shortened by 6 bases and J by 0 bases, with 8 bases between the two germline ends. Written as DNA, the CDR3 is TGTGCCAGCAGGGCACAGGCTAACTATGGCTACACCTTC. Its protein is CASRAQANYGYTF.

The V and J genes are TRBV7-2 and TRBJ1-1; TRBD1 might be the D (6 bases). With 5 bases removed from V and 4 bases from J, the gap between germline ends came to 14 bases. The CDR3 extends over 14 amino acids. The germline V gene has CDR1 SGHTA and CDR2 FQGNSA. The CDR3 here is CASSITGRATEAFF. Here the CDR3 DNA reads TGTGCCAGCAGCATTACAGGGCGGGCCACTGAAGCTTTCTTT.

The genes are TRBV7-2 and TRBJ1-6; D possibly corresponds to TRBD1 (6 bases). V lost 6 bases to trimming and J lost 5 bases, with 20 bases between them. The CDR3 loop spans 17 amino acids. CDR1 and CDR2 (germline): SGHTA, FQGNSA. CDR3 protein: CASRSYRDLFDNSPLHF. The CDR3 coding sequence is TGTGCCAGCAGGTCGTACAGGGACCTTTTTGATAATTCACCCCTCCACTTT.

The chain is built from TRBV20-1 and TRBJ2-2; TRBD2 might be the D (5 bases). The germline V and J ends were trimmed by 7 bases and 5 bases, with 8 bases remaining between them. Germline CDR1 and CDR2: DFQATT and SNEGSKA (reference sequence). The CDR3 covers 11 residues. CDR3 bases: TGCAGTGTCCGAGGGACCGGGGAGCTGTTTTTT. The encoded protein is CSVRGTGELFF.

The CDR3 here is CASSERVRERFTDTQYF. CDR3 nucleotides: TGTGCCAGCAGTGAACGGGTCAGGGAGCGATTCACAGATACGCAGTATTTT. V and J are TRBV6-1 and TRBJ2-3; D is possibly TRBD1 or TRBD2 (5 bases each). Trimming cost V 2 bases and J 2 bases, with 17 bases left between them. The CDR3 extends over 17 amino acids. The germline gives CDR1 MNHNS, CDR2 SASEGT.